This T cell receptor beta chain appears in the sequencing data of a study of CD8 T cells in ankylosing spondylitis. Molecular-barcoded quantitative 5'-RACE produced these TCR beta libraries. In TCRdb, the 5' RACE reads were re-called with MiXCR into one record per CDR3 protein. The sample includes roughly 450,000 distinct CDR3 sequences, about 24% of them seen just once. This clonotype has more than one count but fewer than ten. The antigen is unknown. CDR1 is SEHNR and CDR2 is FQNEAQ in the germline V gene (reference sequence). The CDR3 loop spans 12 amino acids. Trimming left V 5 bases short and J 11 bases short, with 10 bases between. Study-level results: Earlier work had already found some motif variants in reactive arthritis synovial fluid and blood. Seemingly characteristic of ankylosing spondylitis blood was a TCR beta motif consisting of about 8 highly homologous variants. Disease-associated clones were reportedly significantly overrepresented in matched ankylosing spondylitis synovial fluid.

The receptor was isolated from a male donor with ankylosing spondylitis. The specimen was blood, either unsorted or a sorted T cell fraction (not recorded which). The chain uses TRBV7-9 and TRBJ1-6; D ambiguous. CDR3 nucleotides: TGTGCCAGCAGCCCAACGAGTGCACCCCTCCACTTT. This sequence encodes CASSPTSAPLHF.